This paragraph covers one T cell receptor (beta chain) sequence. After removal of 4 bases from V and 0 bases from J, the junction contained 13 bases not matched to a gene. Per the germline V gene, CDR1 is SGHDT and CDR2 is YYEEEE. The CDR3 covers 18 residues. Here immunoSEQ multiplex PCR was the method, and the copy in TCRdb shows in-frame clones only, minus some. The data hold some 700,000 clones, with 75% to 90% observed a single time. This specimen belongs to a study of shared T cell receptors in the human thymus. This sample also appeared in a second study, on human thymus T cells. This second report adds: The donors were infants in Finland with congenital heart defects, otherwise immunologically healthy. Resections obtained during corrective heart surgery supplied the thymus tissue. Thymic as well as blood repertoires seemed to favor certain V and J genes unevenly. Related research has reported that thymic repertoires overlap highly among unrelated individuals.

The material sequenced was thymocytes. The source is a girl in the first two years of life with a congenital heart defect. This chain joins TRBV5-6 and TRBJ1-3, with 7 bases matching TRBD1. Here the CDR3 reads CASSPEQGEGPSGNTIYF. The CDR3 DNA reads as TGTGCCAGCAGCCCCGAGCAGGGGGAAGGCCCCTCTGGAAACACCATATATTTT.